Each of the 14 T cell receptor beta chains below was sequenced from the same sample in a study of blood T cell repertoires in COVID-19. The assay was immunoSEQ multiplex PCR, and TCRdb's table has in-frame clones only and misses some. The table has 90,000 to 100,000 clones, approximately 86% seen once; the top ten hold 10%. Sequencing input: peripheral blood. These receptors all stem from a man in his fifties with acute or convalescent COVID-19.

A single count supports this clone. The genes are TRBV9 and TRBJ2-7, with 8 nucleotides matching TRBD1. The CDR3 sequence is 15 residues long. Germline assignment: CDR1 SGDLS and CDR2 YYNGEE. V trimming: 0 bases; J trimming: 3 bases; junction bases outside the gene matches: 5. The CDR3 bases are TGTGCCAGCAGCGTAGCTCCAGGGGGCGGCTACGAGCAGTACTTC. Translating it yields CASSVAPGGGYEQYF.

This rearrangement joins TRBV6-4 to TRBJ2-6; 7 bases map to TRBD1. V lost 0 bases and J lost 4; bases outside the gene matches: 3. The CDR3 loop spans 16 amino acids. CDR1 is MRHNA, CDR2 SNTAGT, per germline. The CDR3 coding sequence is TGTGCCAGCAGTGACTCAGGGACAGCGGGGGCCAACGTCCTGACTTTC. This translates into CASSDSGTAGANVLTF.

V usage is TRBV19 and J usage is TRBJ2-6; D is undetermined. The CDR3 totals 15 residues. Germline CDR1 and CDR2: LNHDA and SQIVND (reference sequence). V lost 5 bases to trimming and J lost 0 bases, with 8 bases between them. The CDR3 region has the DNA TGTGCCAGTAGTCCGGTTCTCTCTGGGGCCAACGTCCTGACTTTC. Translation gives CASSPVLSGANVLTF.

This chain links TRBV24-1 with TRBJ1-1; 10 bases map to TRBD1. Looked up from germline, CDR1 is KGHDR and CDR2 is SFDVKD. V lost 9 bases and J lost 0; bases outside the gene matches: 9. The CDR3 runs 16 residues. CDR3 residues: CATGPDRGLMNTEAFF. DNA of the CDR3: TGTGCCACCGGGCCCGACAGGGGGCTCATGAACACTGAAGCTTTCTTT.

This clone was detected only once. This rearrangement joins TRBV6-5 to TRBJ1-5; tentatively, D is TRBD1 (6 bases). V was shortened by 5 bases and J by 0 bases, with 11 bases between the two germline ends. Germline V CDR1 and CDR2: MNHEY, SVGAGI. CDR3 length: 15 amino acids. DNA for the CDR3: TGTGCCAGCAGTCAGGGGCCCCTTAGCAATCAGCCCCAGCATTTT. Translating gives CASSQGPLSNQPQHF.

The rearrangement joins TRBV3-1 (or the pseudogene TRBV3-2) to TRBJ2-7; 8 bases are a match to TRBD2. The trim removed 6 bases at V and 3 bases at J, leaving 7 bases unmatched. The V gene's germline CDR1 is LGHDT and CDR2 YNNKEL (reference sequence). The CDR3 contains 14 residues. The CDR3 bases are TGTGCCAGCAGTCCTGGTACTAGCGGCTACGAGCAGTACTTC. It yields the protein CASSPGTSGYEQYF.

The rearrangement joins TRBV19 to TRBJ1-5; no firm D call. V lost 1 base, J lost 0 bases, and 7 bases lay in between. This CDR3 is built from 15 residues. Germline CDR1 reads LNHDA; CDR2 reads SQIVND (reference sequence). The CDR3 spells CASSIGEYSNQPQHF. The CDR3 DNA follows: TGTGCCAGTAGTATAGGCGAATATAGCAATCAGCCCCAGCATTTT.

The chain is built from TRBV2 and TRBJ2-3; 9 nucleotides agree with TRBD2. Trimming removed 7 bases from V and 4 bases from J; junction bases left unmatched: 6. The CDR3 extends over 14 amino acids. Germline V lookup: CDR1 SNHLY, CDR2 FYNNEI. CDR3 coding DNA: TGTGCCAGCAATTGGCGGGAGGGCCCAGATACGCAGTATTTT. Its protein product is CASNWREGPDTQYF.

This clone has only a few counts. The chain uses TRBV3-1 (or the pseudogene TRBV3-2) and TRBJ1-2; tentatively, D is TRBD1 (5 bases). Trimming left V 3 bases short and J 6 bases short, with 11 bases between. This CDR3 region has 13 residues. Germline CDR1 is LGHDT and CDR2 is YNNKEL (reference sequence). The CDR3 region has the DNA TGTGCCAGCAGCCACAGGGATGCGAATGGCTACACCTTC. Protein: CASSHRDANGYTF.

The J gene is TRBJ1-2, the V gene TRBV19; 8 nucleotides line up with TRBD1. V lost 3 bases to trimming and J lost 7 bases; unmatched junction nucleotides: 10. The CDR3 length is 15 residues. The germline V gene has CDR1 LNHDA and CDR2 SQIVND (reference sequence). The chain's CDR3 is CASSISRTGRSGYTF. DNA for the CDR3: TGTGCCAGTAGTATTAGCCGGACAGGGAGGAGTGGCTACACCTTC. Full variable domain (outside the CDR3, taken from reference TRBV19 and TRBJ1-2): DGGITQSPKYLFRKEGQNVTLSCEQNLNHDAMYWYRQDPGQGLRLIYYSQIVNDFQKGDIAEGYSVSREKKESFPLTVTSAQKNPTAFYLCASSISRTGRSGYTFGSGTRLTVV.

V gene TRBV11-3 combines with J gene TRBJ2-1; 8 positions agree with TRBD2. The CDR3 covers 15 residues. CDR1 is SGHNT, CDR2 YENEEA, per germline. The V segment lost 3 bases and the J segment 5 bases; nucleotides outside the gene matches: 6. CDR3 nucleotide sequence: TGTGCCAGCAGCTTTAGCGGGATAGGGCACAATGAGCAGTTCTTC. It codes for CASSFSGIGHNEQFF.

CDR3 in DNA: TGTGCCAGCACGAGACAGGGGGCTTACAATGAGCAGTTCTTC. It is translated as CASTRQGAYNEQFF. V and J are TRBV27 and TRBJ2-1; 10 bases are shared with TRBD1. Trimming removed 7 bases from V and 4 bases from J; junction bases left unmatched: 4. Per the germline V gene, CDR1 is MNHEY and CDR2 is SMNVEV (reference sequence). The CDR3 is 14 amino acids.

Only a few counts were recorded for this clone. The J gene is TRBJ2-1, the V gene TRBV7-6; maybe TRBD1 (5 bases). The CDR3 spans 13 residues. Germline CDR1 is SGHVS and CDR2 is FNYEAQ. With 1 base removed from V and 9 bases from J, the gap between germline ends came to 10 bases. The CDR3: CASSLGLQGEQFF. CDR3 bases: TGTGCCAGCAGCTTAGGGCTCCAGGGTGAGCAGTTCTTC.

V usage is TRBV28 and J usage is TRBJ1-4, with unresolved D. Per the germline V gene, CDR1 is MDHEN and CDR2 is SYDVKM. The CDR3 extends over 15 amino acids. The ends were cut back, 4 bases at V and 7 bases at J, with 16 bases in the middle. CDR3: CASSSGSLGGEKLFF. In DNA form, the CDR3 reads TGTGCCAGCAGTTCCGGGTCTCTGGGAGGTGAAAAACTGTTTTTT. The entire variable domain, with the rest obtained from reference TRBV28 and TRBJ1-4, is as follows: DVKVTQSSRYLVKRTGEKVFLECVQDMDHENMFWYRQDPGLGLRLIYFSYDVKMKEKGDIPEGYSVSREKKERFSLILESASTNQTSMYLCASSSGSLGGEKLFFGSGTQLSVL.